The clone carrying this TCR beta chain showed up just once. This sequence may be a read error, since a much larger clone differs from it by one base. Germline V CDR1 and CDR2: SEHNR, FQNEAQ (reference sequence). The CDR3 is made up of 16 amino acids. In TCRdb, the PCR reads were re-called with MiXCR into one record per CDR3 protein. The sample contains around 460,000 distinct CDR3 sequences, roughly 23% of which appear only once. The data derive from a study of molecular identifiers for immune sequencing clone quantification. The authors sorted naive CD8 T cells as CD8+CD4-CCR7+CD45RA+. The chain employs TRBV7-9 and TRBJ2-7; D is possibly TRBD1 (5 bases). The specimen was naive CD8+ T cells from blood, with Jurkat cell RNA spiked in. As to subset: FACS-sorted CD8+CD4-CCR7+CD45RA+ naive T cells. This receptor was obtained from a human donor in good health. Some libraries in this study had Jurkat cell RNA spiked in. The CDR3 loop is CASSPTTVRVPYGQYF. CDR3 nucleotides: TGTGCCAGCAGCCCGACGACGGTCAGGGTACCCTACGGGCAGTACTTC.